This T cell receptor beta chain was sequenced in a study of cytomegalovirus exposure and HLA in healthy donors (dated by TCRdb to about 2017). Broadly, across the study: According to an earlier analysis of several hundred of the donors, some 180 million T cells yielded 117 million unique TCR beta sequences and 250 to 350 Gb of sequence data. In the later analysis, no new phenotypic data were used to find candidate immune exposures; instead, reliance was placed on TCR beta sequences and their occurrence across donors. To predict cytomegalovirus infection status, the study brought together high-throughput TCR immunosequencing, statistical association of individual TCRs with disease status, and machine learning. The study aimed to test whether signatures of past pathogen exposure could be identified by cataloging public T cell receptors. An early release that covered several hundred HLA-typed donors contained approximately 300 gigabases of sequencing data and 65 million to 100 million unique TCR sequences. All discovery cohort repertoires had been generated using a single sequencing platform. A later analysis re-analyzed previously published TCR beta repertoires from 550 to 700 donors and added high-resolution HLA genotyping to study TCR occurrence patterns. Of the roughly 390 genotyped donors, roughly 80% fell in the genetic ancestry cluster associated with self-reported Caucasian donors. Class I and class II HLA loci were covered by the typing at four-digit resolution. Roughly five DR-DQ haplotypes were treated as single units for association and clustering because of strong linkage in the cohort. An earlier analysis of approximately 640 of the donors applied high-throughput TCR beta sequencing to assess whether each TCR beta V gene segment acted as functional or pseudogenic. A separate validation cohort of more than 100 different subjects was used in addition to the roughly 720-subject first cohort. Donor age, sex, ethnicity and CMV serostatus were compiled together with the repertoire data. Typing coverage differed by locus: A, B, C, DRB1 and DQB1 were typed in roughly 620-630 donors, DQA1 in around 500, DPA1 in nearly 610, and DPB1 in approximately 450. In a later genetic analysis, genome-wide SNP genotypes for about three fifths of the 666 donors were used, and that subset was treated as a discovery cohort. The T cell repertoires of 550 to 850 subjects were profiled by immunosequencing and related to cytomegalovirus serostatus. Among around 400 genotyped donors of the cohort, an average of around 240,000 unique TCR beta nucleotide sequences was sequenced per donor, of which about 19% were non-productive. What the work shows at the level of the full study, not this receptor alone: Most CMV-associated TCR beta chains appeared to be HLA-restricted in a later analysis, and the HLA associations seemed to be driven largely by CMV exposure. HLA typing was unavailable for some donors at each locus, so association tests used only the typed subset. The only immune exposure information available for the cohort was CMV serostatus. According to a later genetic analysis, donors in an Asian-associated ancestry cluster had fewer N-insertions in productive TCRs than the roughly 660-donor mean. Presence/absence analyses assumed roughly uniform sequencing depth across donors, an assumption that may not hold. An association between a missense DCLRE1C variant and V-gene and J-gene trimming of TCR beta chains was found in a later genetic analysis and replicated in an independent cohort. Most TCR sequences were observed very rarely across donors, whereas some public TCRs were present in many individuals. About 17 rarely observed V segments, including chromosome 9 orphons, were excluded from the earlier analysis of just under 600 of the donors because counts were too low. In a later analysis, some 18,000 TCR beta sequences were associated with specific HLA alleles at a false discovery rate of 0.05. An earlier analysis of approximately 540 of the donors showed that most TCR beta V segments appeared in productive rearrangements either about 87% or about 30% of the time, which broadly matched IMGT annotations. When HLA alleles, especially DR and DQ, strongly co-occurred, attributing TCR associations to individual alleles was difficult. The authors suggested that the approach could potentially be extended to other disease states and immunological phenotypes. This cohort had only TCR beta chains sequenced, and the lack of alpha or paired-chain data limited which features could be detected. In both the original and validation cohorts, the classifier was reported to diagnose cytomegalovirus status with high specificity and sensitivity. A later analysis found that TCR association rates varied across HLA loci, with DRB1 alleles showing the most associated TCRs and HLA-C alleles the fewest. The study gave a list of under 200 TCR beta chains associated with cytomegalovirus. Correlated functional status among segregating V segments might reflect linkage disequilibrium, but an unknown experimental factor could not be ruled out. The sequencing pipeline was judged likely to have produced a cluster of highly shared sequence variants as a technical artifact. A further reported finding was that TCR beta sequences accurately predicted the HLA-A and HLA-B alleles for most subjects in the first cohort. A few of the identified cytomegalovirus-associated TCR beta chains were confirmed in vitro to be specific for cytomegalovirus antigens. In a later analysis, HLA-associated TCR beta chains were found to be more clonally expanded and to have lower generation probabilities than equally common non-associated chains. Several of the top co-occurrence clusters appeared to be linked to parvovirus B19, influenza, CMV and Epstein-Barr virus, according to a later analysis. The 87-base-pair reads could not distinguish some IMGT-functional V segments, including TRBV6-2 and TRBV6-3, so those segments were excluded.

The cohort comprised under 700 healthy bone marrow donors. Cohort members were all nominally healthy when sampled, although unrecorded immune exposures were likely present. The donor was CMV seropositive and was included in the group of 270 or so seropositive cohort members. A peripheral blood sample was collected from each donor, and TCR beta sequencing was performed on peripheral blood mononuclear cells. Genomic DNA was extracted from the blood cell samples with the Qiagen DNeasy Blood Extraction Kit. The CDR3 measures 15 amino acids from cysteine to phenylalanine. The DNA shown is the 45-base CDR3, in frame from base 1. Via the germline V gene, CDR1 is SGHTA and CDR2 FQGNSA. The library was prepared using the immunoSEQ multiplex PCR assay. The multiplex PCR relied on a mix of 60 forward primers for TCR Vbeta segments and 13 reverse primers for TCR Jbeta segments. Amplification of the CDR3 region of rearranged TCR beta genes was performed with a multiplex PCR assay on genomic DNA. On the Illumina HiSeq System, the amplified TCR beta libraries were sequenced as 87-base-pair reads. The original methods were these. A later analysis counted some 74 million unique TCR beta chains across the 550 to 800 repertoires, and 9 million to 14 million of these chains were shared by at least two donors. Raw reads were error-corrected and collapsed into unique sequences by a nearest-neighbor algorithm in which closely related sequences were merged to remove PCR and sequencing errors. V, D and J gene segments were assigned by aligning CDR3 sequences to IMGT reference sequences. For a sequence to be retained, at least a six-nucleotide match to both a V gene segment and a J gene segment was required. A rearrangement was called productive if the CDR3 had no stop codons and remained in frame with V and J, and every other rearrangement was called non-productive. Following IMGT convention, CDR3 was defined as the stretch from the second conserved V-encoded cysteine up to the conserved J-encoded phenylalanine. The earlier analysis of about 530 of the donors excluded any sequence lacking an unambiguous match to a single V gene segment. An earlier analysis of a few hundred of the donors classified V segments as functional when productive rearrangements were above 56.7% and as segregating when the standard deviation between donors was above 5%. A statistical classification framework was built for diagnosing cytomegalovirus status from the catalog of TCR beta chain sequences. In a later analysis, TCR nucleotide sequences were compared against IMGT/GENE-DB human TR gene sequences so that V and J genes could be assigned. The TCRdist pipeline was used in a later analysis to assign CDR3 sequences and most-parsimonious VDJ recombination scenarios. In a later analysis, each TCR beta chain was defined by its CDR3 amino acid sequence together with its V-gene family, and reads lacking a unique V-gene family were excluded. As a way to deal with suspected cross-contamination and a sequencing artifact, a later analysis dropped 450 to 600 nucleotide sequences that were highly shared and had low generation probability. For each public chain, a later analysis derived a clonal expansion index from normalized ranks of inferred template counts within each repertoire. In a later analysis, generation probabilities were computed using a VDJ recombination model fitted to out-of-frame rearrangements, and the results were checked against IGoR. A later analysis scored TCR-TCR, TCR-HLA and TCR-CMV co-occurrence with hypergeometric tests, applying a repertoire-size bias correction to TCR pairs. False discovery rates were estimated in a later analysis by permuting HLA or CMV assignments 20 times. A later analysis grouped co-occurring TCRs with DBSCAN, adding TCRdist sequence similarity when clustering within HLA-allele-positive subsets. For co-occurrence clustering, repertoires with fewer than 30,000 or more than 120,000 public chains were excluded, along with five repertoires with anomalous nucleotide sharing. Here the immuneACCESS table is served through TCRdb, limited to in-frame sequences with V and J called. Missing clones are a known gap in these copies; in checked studies unresolved V genes cover under half, and the rest lacks a known reason. The DNA gave D and trimming, while V, J and clone size come from that table. This sample gives more than 100,000 clones in total; more than 75% of them show up just once. The ten top clones hold under 13% of the sample.

Comment on this clone: Its antigen is not yet known. Mismatch with germline at one junction end may stem from a read error. The sample has other DNA sequences that encode this CDR3 too.

The material sequenced was PBMCs. This sequence was found in a woman aged 18-30 years in good health and CMV-seropositive. The chain couples TRBV7-2 to TRBJ1-1, with the D gene not clear enough to name. The DNA is TGCGCCAGCAGCTTACGGCCAGGCGTGGGCTCTGAAGCTTTCTTT. Its amino acids are CASSLRPGVGSEAFF.